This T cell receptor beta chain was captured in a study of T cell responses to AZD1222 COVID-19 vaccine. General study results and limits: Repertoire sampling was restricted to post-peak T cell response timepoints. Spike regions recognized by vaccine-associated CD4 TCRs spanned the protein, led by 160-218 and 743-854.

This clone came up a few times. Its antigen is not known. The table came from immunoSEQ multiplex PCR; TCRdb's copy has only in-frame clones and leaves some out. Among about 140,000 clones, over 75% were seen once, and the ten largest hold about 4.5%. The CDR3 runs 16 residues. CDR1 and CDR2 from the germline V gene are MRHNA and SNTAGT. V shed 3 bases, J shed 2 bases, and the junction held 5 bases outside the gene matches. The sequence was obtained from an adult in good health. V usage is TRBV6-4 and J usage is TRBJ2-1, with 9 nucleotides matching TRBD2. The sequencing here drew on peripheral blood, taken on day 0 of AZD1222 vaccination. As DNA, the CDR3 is TGTGCCAGCAGTGAAGCGGGAGGCGGGGCCTACAATGAGCAGTTCTTC. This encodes CASSEAGGGAYNEQFF.